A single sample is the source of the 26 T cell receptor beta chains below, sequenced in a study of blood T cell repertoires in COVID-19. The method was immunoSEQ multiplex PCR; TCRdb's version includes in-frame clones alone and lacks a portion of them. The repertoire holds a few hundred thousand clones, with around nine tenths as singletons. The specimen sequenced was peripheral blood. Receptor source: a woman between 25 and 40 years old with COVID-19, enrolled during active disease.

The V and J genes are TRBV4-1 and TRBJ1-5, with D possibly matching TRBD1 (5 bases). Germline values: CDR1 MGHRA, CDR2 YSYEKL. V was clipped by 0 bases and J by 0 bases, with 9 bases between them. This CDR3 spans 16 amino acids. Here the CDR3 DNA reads TGCGCCAGCAGCCAAGATGGGGCCCGTAGCAATCAGCCCCAGCATTTT. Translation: CASSQDGARSNQPQHF.

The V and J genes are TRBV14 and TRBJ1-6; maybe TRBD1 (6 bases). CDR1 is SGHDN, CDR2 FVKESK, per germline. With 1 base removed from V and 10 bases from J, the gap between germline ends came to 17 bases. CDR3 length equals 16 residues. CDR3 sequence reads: CASSQGGRGASSPLHF. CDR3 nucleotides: TGTGCCAGCAGCCAAGGCGGACGGGGGGCATCATCACCCCTCCACTTT.

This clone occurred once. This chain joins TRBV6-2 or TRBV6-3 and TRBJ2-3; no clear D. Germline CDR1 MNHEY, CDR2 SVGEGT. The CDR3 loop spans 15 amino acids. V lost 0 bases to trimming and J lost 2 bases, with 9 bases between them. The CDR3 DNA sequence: TGTGCCAGCAGTTACTCGACCGACAACACAGATACGCAGTATTTT. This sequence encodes CASSYSTDNTDTQYF.

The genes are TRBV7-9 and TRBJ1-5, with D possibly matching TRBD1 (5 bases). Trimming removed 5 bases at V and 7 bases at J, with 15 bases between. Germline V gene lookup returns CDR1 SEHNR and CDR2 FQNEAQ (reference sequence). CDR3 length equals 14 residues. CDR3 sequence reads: CASSKQGRGQPQHF. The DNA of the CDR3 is TGTGCCAGCAGCAAGCAGGGTCGGGGGCAGCCCCAGCATTTT.

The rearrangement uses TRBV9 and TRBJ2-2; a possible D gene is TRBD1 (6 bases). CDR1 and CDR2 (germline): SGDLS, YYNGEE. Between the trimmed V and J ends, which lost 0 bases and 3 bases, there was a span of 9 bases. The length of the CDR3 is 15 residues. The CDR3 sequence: CASSVGAGDTGELFF. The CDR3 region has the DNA TGTGCCAGCAGCGTAGGGGCAGGGGACACCGGGGAGCTGTTTTTT.

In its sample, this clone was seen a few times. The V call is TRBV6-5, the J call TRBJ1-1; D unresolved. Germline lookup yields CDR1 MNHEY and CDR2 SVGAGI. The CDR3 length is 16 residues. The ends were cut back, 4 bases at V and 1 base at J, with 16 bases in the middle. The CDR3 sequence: CASSLELVAANTEAFF. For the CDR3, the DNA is TGTGCCAGCAGTTTGGAGCTGGTGGCAGCGAACACTGAAGCTTTCTTT.

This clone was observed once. The CDR3 nucleotides are TGTGCCAGCAGCCCGATCGGTGCTAGCACAGATACGCAGTATTTT. Its translation is CASSPIGASTDTQYF. The J gene is TRBJ2-3, the V gene TRBV5-8; D is ambiguous. The V end was cut by 4 bases, the J end by 0 bases, with 12 bases between. The CDR3 loop spans 15 amino acids. Germline V gene sequence: CDR1 SGHTS, CDR2 YDEGEE.

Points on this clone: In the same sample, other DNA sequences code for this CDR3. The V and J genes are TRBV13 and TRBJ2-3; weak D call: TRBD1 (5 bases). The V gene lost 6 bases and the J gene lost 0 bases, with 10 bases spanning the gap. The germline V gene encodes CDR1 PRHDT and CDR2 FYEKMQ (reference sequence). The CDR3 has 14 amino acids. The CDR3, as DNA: TGTGCCAGCAGTTCAGGGTTAAGCACAGATACGCAGTATTTT. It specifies CASSSGLSTDTQYF. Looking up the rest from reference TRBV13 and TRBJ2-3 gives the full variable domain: AAGVIQSPRHLIKEKRETATLKCYPIPRHDTVYWYQQGPGQDPQFLISFYEKMQSDKGSIPDRFSAQQFSDYHSELNMSSLELGDSALYFCASSSGLSTDTQYFGPGTRLTVL.

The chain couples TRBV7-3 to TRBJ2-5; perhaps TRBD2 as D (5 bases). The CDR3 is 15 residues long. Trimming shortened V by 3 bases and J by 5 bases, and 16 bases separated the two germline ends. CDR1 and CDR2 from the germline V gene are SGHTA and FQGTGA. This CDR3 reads CASSLGRRAGETQYF. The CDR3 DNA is TGTGCCAGCAGCTTGGGCAGGCGGGCTGGGGAGACCCAGTACTTC.

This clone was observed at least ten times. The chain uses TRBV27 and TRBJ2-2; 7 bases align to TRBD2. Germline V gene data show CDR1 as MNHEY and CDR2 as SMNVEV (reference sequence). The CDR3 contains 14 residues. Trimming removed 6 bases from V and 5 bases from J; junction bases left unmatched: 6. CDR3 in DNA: TGTGCCAGCAGGGCGGGAGCAGAGACCGGGGAGCTGTTTTTT. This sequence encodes CASRAGAETGELFF.

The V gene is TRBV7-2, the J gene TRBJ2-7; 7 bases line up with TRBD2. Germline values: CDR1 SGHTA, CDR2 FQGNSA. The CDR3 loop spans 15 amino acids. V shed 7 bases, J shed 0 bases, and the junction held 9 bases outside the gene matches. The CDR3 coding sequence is TGTGCCAGCACCCTAAGGGAGGGGACCTCCTACGAGCAGTACTTC. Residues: CASTLREGTSYEQYF.

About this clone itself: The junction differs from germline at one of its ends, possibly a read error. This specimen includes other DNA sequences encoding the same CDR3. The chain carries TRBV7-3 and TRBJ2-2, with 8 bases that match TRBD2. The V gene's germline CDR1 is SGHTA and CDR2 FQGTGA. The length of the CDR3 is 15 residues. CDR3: CASSPTSGDTGELFF. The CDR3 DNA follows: TGTGCCAGCAGCCCTACTAGCGGAGACACCGGGGAGCTATTTTTT.

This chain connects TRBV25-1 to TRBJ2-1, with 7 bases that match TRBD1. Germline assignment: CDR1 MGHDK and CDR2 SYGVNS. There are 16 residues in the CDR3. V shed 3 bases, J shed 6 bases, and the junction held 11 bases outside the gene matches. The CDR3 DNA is TGTGCCAGCAGTGATCCTCAGGGCCCAGGGGGCAATGAGCAGTTCTTC. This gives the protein CASSDPQGPGGNEQFF.

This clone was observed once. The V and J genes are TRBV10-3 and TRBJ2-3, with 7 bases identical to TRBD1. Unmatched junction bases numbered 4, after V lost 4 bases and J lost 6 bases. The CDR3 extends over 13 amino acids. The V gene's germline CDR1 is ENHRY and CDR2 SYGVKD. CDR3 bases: TGTGCCATCAGTGGACAGGGTTTGGATACGCAGTATTTT. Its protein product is CAISGQGLDTQYF.

The CDR3 region has the DNA TGTGCCTGGGGCGGACAGATCTCTGGAAACACCATATATTTT. Encoded protein: CAWGGQISGNTIYF. The chain couples TRBV30 to TRBJ1-3, with D maybe TRBD1 (6 bases). V shed 5 bases and J shed 0 bases, with 11 bases lying between them. The germline CDR1 and CDR2 sequences are GTSNPN and SVGIG (reference sequence). The CDR3 is made up of 14 amino acids.

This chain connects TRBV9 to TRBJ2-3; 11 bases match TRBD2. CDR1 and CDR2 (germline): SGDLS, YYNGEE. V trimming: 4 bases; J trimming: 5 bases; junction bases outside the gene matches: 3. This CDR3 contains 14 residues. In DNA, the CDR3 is TGTGCCAGCAGCCTACTAGCGGGAGAAGATACGCAGTATTTT. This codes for CASSLLAGEDTQYF.

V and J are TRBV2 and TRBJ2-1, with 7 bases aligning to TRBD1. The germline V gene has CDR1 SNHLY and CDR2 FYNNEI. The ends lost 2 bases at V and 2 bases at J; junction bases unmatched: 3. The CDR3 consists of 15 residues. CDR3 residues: CASSERQGAYNEQFF. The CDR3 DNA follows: TGTGCCAGCAGTGAACGCCAGGGGGCCTACAATGAGCAGTTCTTC.

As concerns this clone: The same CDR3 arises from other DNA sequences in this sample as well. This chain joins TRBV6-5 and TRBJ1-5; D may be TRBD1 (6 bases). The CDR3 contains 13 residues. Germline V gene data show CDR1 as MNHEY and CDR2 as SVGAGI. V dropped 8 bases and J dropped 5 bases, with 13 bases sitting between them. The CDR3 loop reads CASRRGGDQPQHF. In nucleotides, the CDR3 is TGTGCCAGCCGCAGGGGCGGTGATCAGCCCCAGCATTTT.

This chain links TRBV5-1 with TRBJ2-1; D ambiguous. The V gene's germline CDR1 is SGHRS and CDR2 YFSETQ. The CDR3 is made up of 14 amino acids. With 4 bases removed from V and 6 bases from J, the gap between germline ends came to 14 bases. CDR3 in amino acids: CASSPTRVLNEQFF. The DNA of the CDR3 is TGCGCCAGCAGCCCGACCCGGGTCCTCAATGAGCAGTTCTTC.

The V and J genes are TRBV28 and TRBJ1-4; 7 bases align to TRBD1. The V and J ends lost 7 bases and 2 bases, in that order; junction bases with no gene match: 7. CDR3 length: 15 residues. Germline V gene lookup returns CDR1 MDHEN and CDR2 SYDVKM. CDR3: CASNAHRGTNEKLFF. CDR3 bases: TGTGCCAGCAATGCCCACAGGGGCACTAATGAAAAACTGTTTTTT.

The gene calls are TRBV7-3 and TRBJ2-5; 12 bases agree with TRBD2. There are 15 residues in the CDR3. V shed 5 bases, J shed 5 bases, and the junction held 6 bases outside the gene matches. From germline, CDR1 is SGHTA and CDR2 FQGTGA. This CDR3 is CASSPGLAGGETQYF. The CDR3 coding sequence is TGTGCCAGCAGCCCCGGCCTAGCGGGGGGGGAGACCCAGTACTTC.

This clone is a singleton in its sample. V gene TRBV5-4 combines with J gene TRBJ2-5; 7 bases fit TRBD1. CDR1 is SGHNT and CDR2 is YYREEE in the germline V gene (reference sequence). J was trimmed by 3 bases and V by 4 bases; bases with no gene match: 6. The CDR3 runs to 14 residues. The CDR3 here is CASSIDRVKETQYF. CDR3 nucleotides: TGTGCCAGCAGCATTGACAGGGTTAAAGAGACCCAGTACTTC.

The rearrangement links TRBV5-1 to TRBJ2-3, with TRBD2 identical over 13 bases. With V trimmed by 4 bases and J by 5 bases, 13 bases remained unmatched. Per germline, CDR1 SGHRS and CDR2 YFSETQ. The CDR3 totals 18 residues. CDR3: CASSPGGLAGAGVDTQYF. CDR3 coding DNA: TGCGCCAGCAGCCCCGGTGGACTAGCGGGAGCTGGTGTAGATACGCAGTATTTT.

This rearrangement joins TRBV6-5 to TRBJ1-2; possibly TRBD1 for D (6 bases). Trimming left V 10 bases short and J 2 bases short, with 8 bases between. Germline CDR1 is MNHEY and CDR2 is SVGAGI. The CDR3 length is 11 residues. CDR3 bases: TGTGCCACCGGACAGAACTATGGCTACACCTTC. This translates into CATGQNYGYTF.

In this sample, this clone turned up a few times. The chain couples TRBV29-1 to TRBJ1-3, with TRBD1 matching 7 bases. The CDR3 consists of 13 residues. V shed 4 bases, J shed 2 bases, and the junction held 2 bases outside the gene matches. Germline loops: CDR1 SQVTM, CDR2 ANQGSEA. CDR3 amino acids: CSVAGTAGNTIYF. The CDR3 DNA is TGCAGCGTTGCCGGGACAGCTGGAAACACCATATATTTT. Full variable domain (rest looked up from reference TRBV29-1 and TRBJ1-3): SAVISQKPSRDICQRGTSLTIQCQVDSQVTMMFWYRQQPGQSLTLIATANQGSEATYESGFVIDKFPISRPNLTFSTLTVSNMSPEDSSIYLCSVAGTAGNTIYFGEGSWLTVV.

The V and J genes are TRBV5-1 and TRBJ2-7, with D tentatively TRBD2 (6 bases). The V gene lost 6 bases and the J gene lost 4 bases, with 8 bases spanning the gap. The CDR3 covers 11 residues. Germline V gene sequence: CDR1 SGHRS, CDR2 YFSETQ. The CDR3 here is CASTRGYEQYF. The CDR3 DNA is TGCGCCAGCACTCGGGGGTACGAGCAGTACTTC.